One and the same sample provided the 22 T cell receptor beta chains below, sequenced in a study of OX40 agonist ivuxolimab in advanced cancers. Clones were read by immunoSEQ multiplex PCR, and TCRdb kept only the in-frame ones, dropping some. In the table there are roughly 86,000 clones, 92% of which are singletons. This sample comprised CD4+ or CD8+ T cells sorted from blood, obtained in a trial of the OX40 agonist ivuxolimab. These TCRs come from an adult with an advanced solid tumor such as melanoma, head and neck, liver or kidney cancer.

This clone was counted many times. The V call is TRBV5-1, the J call TRBJ1-2; a weak D match, TRBD1 (5 bases). This CDR3 spans 15 amino acids. V shed 0 bases and J shed 2 bases, with 11 bases lying between them. Per germline, CDR1 SGHRS and CDR2 YFSETQ. The CDR3 DNA reads TGCGCCAGCAGCTTGGTGGGGGACTCAAACTATGGCTACACCTTC. Encoded protein: CASSLVGDSNYGYTF.

The J gene is TRBJ2-3, the V gene TRBV5-1, with TRBD2 identical over 14 bases. Looked up from germline, CDR1 is SGHRS and CDR2 is YFSETQ. With V trimmed by 2 bases and J by 6 bases, 5 bases remained unmatched. CDR3 size: 16 residues. Here the CDR3 reads CASSFLGTSGSDTQYF. The DNA for the CDR3 is TGCGCCAGCAGCTTCCTAGGGACTAGCGGGAGCGATACGCAGTATTTT. Full variable domain (outside the CDR3, taken from reference TRBV5-1 and TRBJ2-3): KAGVTQTPRYLIKTRGQQVTLSCSPISGHRSVSWYQQTPGQGLQFLFEYFSETQRNKGNFPGRFSGRQFSNSRSEMNVSTLELGDSALYLCASSFLGTSGSDTQYFGPGTRLTVL.

The sample holds a few counts of this clone. This chain uses TRBV13 with TRBJ2-1; TRBD2 agrees at 16 bases. V was clipped by 4 bases and J by 0 bases; unmatched bases: 18. CDR1 is PRHDT, CDR2 FYEKMQ, per germline (reference sequence). This CDR3 has 23 residues. CDR3: CASSSAHLRWGLAGGSSYNEQFF. CDR3 in DNA: TGTGCCAGCAGCTCCGCCCATCTCAGATGGGGACTAGCGGGAGGGAGCTCCTACAATGAGCAGTTCTTC.

This clone was seen just once. The chain uses TRBV30 and TRBJ1-1; tentatively, D is TRBD1 (6 bases). Deletions cut 4 bases from V and 1 base from J, with 10 bases between. CDR1 GTSNPN and CDR2 SVGIG come from the germline V gene (reference sequence). The CDR3 is made up of 13 amino acids. The CDR3: CAWKQGGNTEAFF. In DNA, the CDR3 is TGTGCCTGGAAACAGGGAGGGAACACTGAAGCTTTCTTT.

The CDR3 loop is CASNRDPWNTGELFF. The CDR3, as DNA: TGTGCCAGCAACCGGGACCCGTGGAACACCGGGGAGCTGTTTTTT. The rearrangement uses TRBV7-2 and TRBJ2-2, with D perhaps being TRBD1 or TRBD2 (5 bases each). V was shortened by 7 bases and J by 1 base, with 13 bases between the two germline ends. The CDR3 is made up of 15 amino acids. Per germline, CDR1 SGHTA and CDR2 FQGNSA. Combining the CDR3 with reference TRBV7-2 and TRBJ2-2 gives the whole variable domain GAGVSQSPSNKVTEKGKDVELRCDPISGHTALYWYRQSLGQGLEFLIYFQGNSAPDKSGLPSDRFSAERTGGSVSTLTIQRTQQEDSAVYLCASNRDPWNTGELFFGEGSRLTVL.

This sequence joins TRBV9 and TRBJ1-2; D gene unclear. This CDR3 is 14 amino acids long. The ends were cut back, 0 bases at V and 4 bases at J, with 10 bases in the middle. Germline V gene sequence: CDR1 SGDLS, CDR2 YYNGEE. CDR3: CASSVGRRAYGYTF. CDR3 nucleotide sequence: TGTGCCAGCAGCGTAGGCCGGAGAGCCTATGGCTACACCTTC.

CDR3 amino acids: CASSPGQGNSPLHF. DNA of the CDR3: TGTGCCAGCAGCCCGGGACAGGGTAATTCACCCCTCCACTTT. V gene TRBV11-3 combines with J gene TRBJ1-6; 9 bases fit TRBD1. With V trimmed by 5 bases and J by 6 bases, 2 bases remained unmatched. The CDR3 spans 14 residues. The germline gives CDR1 SGHNT, CDR2 YENEEA.

The V and J genes are TRBV6-6 and TRBJ2-5; a weak D match, TRBD1 (7 bases). The germline gives CDR1 MNHNY, CDR2 SVGAGI (reference sequence). CDR3 length: 14 residues. The germline V and J ends were trimmed by 7 bases and 7 bases, with 19 bases remaining between them. For the CDR3, the DNA is TGTGCCAGCACAGGGGGGACAGCCAACGCGACCCAGTACTTC. Its protein is CASTGGTANATQYF.

This rearrangement joins TRBV30 to TRBJ1-2; 7 positions agree with TRBD1. Trimming removed 5 bases from V and 4 bases from J; junction bases left unmatched: 7. The CDR3 is 13 amino acids. Germline values: CDR1 GTSNPN, CDR2 SVGIG (reference sequence). CDR3 sequence (DNA): TGTGCCTGGGCTCAACAGGGGTCCTATGGCTACACCTTC. Translated: CAWAQQGSYGYTF. The variable domain in full, with the rest retrieved from reference TRBV30 and TRBJ1-2, is SQTIHQWPATLVQPVGSPLSLECTVEGTSNPNLYWYRQAAGRGLQLLFYSVGIGQISSEVPQNLSASRPQDRQFILSSKKLLLSDSGFYLCAWAQQGSYGYTFGSGTRLTVV.

The V gene is TRBV28, the J gene TRBJ2-5; the match to TRBD2 covers 10 bases. Germline V gene sequence: CDR1 MDHEN, CDR2 SYDVKM. CDR3 size: 15 residues. Trimming at V came to 6 bases and at J to 3 bases, leaving 7 bases not matched to a gene. In DNA form, the CDR3 reads TGTGCCAGCAGGACAGCCGGGACTAGCGAAGAGACCCAGTACTTC. Its translation: CASRTAGTSEETQYF.

This clone occurred once. The CDR3 spells CASSLRYTEAFF. CDR3 nucleotides: TGTGCCAGCAGCTTACGGTACACTGAAGCTTTCTTT. V and J are TRBV13 and TRBJ1-1; unclear D gene. Germline V gives CDR1 PRHDT, CDR2 FYEKMQ (reference sequence). This CDR3 has 12 amino acids. V was cut by 2 bases and J by 3 bases, with 4 bases left in between.

This rearrangement joins TRBV9 to TRBJ2-5; TRBD1 is a possible D gene (5 bases). The CDR3 spans 13 residues. The germline V gene encodes CDR1 SGDLS and CDR2 YYNGEE. Trimming left V 0 bases short and J 5 bases short, with 8 bases between. CDR3 DNA: TGTGCCAGCAGCGTAGGGGGCCGGGAGACCCAGTACTTC. Its translation: CASSVGGRETQYF.

The V and J genes are TRBV28 and TRBJ2-1, with 11 bases that match TRBD2. Germline V CDR1 and CDR2: MDHEN, SYDVKM. This CDR3 region has 19 residues. Unmatched junction bases numbered 13, after V lost 6 bases and J lost 0 bases. CDR3 sequence reads: CASSRIAGGPLSSYNEQFF. The CDR3 DNA reads as TGTGCCAGCAGCCGGATAGCGGGAGGGCCTTTGAGCTCCTACAATGAGCAGTTCTTC.

This clone was found once. The CDR3 loop is CAWRAHLSSYEQYF. The CDR3 DNA follows: TGTGCCTGGAGAGCACACCTGTCCTCCTACGAGCAGTACTTC. V usage is TRBV30 and J usage is TRBJ2-7; D gene uncertain. Trimming pared 3 bases from V and 0 bases from J, leaving 12 bases between. This CDR3 comprises 14 residues. Germline values: CDR1 GTSNPN, CDR2 SVGIG (reference sequence).

The V call is TRBV2, the J call TRBJ1-5; 9 bases match TRBD1. J was trimmed by 0 bases and V by 6 bases; bases with no gene match: 9. The CDR3 covers 17 residues. CDR1 is SNHLY, CDR2 FYNNEI, per germline. The CDR3 nucleotides are TGTGCCAGCAGCCCCGGGACAGGGTTTTATAGCAATCAGCCCCAGCATTTT. Translated: CASSPGTGFYSNQPQHF. The whole variable domain, filled in from reference TRBV2 and TRBJ1-5, reads EPEVTQTPSHQVTQMGQEVILRCVPISNHLYFYWYRQILGQKVEFLVSFYNNEISEKSEIFDDQFSVERPDGSNFTLKIRSTKLEDSAMYFCASSPGTGFYSNQPQHFGDGTRLSIL.

This CDR3 is CASSYLRGPVQNIQYF. The DNA of the CDR3 is TGTGCCAGCAGTTACTTGAGAGGGCCGGTTCAAAACATTCAGTACTTC. The rearrangement joins TRBV6-6 to TRBJ2-4, with TRBD2 as a possible D gene (5 bases). CDR3 length: 16 amino acids. Germline loops: CDR1 MNHNY, CDR2 SVGAGI (reference sequence). Trimming took off 1 base at V and 5 bases at J, with 15 bases between the two ends.

The chain has TRBV6-1 and TRBJ2-2; no clear D gene. The V and J ends lost 4 bases and 3 bases respectively, with 9 bases between them. Germline CDR1 reads MNHNS; CDR2 reads SASEGT. The CDR3 length is 14 residues. The DNA of the CDR3 is TGTGCCAGCAGTGTCCAAGAAGACACCGGGGAGCTGTTTTTT. It specifies CASSVQEDTGELFF.

V usage is TRBV19 and J usage is TRBJ2-7; the D call may be TRBD1 or TRBD2 (6 bases each). The length of the CDR3 is 16 residues. The germline gives CDR1 LNHDA, CDR2 SQIVND (reference sequence). Trimming stripped 5 bases from V and 1 base from J, with 18 bases between. CDR3 DNA sequence: TGTGCCAGTAGTCGCTATGGGGGCGCGGGGTCCTACGAGCAGTACTTC. This codes for CASSRYGGAGSYEQYF.

The gene calls are TRBV5-6 and TRBJ2-1; perhaps TRBD1 as D (7 bases). CDR3 length: 15 residues. The germline CDR1 and CDR2 sequences are SGHDT and YYEEEE. Deletions cut 3 bases from V and 2 bases from J, with 12 bases between. In DNA, the CDR3 is TGTGCCAGCAGCTCCGCAGGGGGGACCTACAATGAGCAGTTCTTC. It encodes CASSSAGGTYNEQFF.

The V gene is TRBV20-1, the J gene TRBJ2-1; D is unresolved. With 3 bases removed from V and 8 bases from J, the gap between germline ends came to 5 bases. CDR1 DFQATT and CDR2 SNEGSKA come from the germline V gene (reference sequence). The CDR3 runs to 10 residues. The DNA for the CDR3 is TGCAGTGCTAGTTGGGATGAGCAGTTCTTC. It translates to CSASWDEQFF.

J is TRBJ1-1 and V is TRBV18; D gene ambiguous. V was pared by 4 bases and J by 3 bases, with 9 bases between. The CDR3 length is 13 residues. CDR1 and CDR2 (germline): KGHSH, LQKENI. CDR3 sequence (DNA): TGTGCCAGCTCACTGCTCGACGACACTGAAGCTTTCTTT. It translates to CASSLLDDTEAFF.

V and J are TRBV28 and TRBJ2-2, with 9 bases that match TRBD2. CDR3 length: 18 amino acids. V lost 5 bases and J lost 0; bases outside the gene matches: 10. Germline CDR1 is MDHEN and CDR2 is SYDVKM. Written as DNA, the CDR3 is TGTGCCAGCAGTCTAGGTCCTAGCGGGACCGCGAACACCGGGGAGCTGTTTTTT. Translated, it gives CASSLGPSGTANTGELFF.